This T cell receptor beta chain appears in the sequencing data of a study of cytomegalovirus exposure and HLA in healthy donors. The primer mix had 60 Vbeta and 13 Jbeta primers. Here immunoSEQ multiplex PCR was the method, and the copy in TCRdb shows in-frame clones only, minus some. The sample holds around 200,000 clones, about 69% seen once. This clone was seen a handful of times. As yet, its antigen is unknown. The CDR3 is 17 amino acids. Germline CDR1 SGHRS, CDR2 YFSETQ. V was clipped by 0 bases and J by 4 bases, with 19 bases between them. General study points: The study listed under 200 cytomegalovirus-associated TCR beta chains.

The chain employs TRBV5-1 and TRBJ2-5, with D maybe TRBD1 (6 bases). Material for sequencing was PBMCs. The sequence was obtained from a man younger than 45 in good health and CMV-seropositive. CDR3 sequence reads: CASSLVAGTSLGETQYF. In DNA form, the CDR3 reads TGCGCCAGCAGCTTGGTCGCCGGGACATCACTAGGAGAGACCCAGTACTTC.